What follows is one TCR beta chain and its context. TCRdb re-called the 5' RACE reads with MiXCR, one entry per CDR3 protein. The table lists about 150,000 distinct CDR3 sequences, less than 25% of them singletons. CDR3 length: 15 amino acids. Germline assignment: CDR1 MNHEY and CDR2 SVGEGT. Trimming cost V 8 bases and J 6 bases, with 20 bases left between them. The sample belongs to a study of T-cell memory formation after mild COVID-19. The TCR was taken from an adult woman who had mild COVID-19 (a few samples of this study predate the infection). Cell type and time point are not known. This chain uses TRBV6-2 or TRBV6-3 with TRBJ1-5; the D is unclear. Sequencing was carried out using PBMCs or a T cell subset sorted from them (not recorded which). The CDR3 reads CASGPFWGSGQPQHF. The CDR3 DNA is TGTGCCAGCGGCCCCTTTTGGGGATCCGGTCAGCCCCAGCATTTT.